Shown below are 18 T cell receptor beta chains from a single sample sequenced in a study of a mutant IDH1 vaccine in newly diagnosed glioma. Repertoires were generated with immunoSEQ multiplex PCR, while TCRdb's copy carries only in-frame clones and drops some. The repertoire includes about 21,000 clones, about nine tenths of them detected once, and around 5.7% sits in the top ten. Specified time point: week 11, during vaccination. The vaccine gave 300 ug of a 20-mer mutant IDH1 peptide subcutaneously per dose. These TCRs are of unknown antigen specificity. Material: PBMCs, obtained from a glioma patient whose treatment included an IDH1 peptide vaccine. These receptors all come from a woman in her thirties or forties with glioma.

This chain uses TRBV10-1 with TRBJ2-3; 9 bases are a match to TRBD2. In germline, CDR1 is WNHNN, CDR2 SYGVQD (reference sequence). Trimming cost V 0 bases and J 1 base; bases outside gene matches: 2. The CDR3 sequence is 16 residues long. The CDR3 reads CASSESLAGGTDTQYF. DNA of the CDR3: TGCGCCAGCAGTGAGTCCTTAGCGGGGGGCACAGATACGCAGTATTTT.

The chain links TRBV6-1 to TRBJ2-3; 12 nucleotides agree with TRBD1. Germline assignment: CDR1 MNHNS and CDR2 SASEGT. CDR3 length: 15 amino acids. V dropped 6 bases and J dropped 0; count of bases not matched to a gene: 1. The CDR3 coding sequence is TGTGCCAGCAGGGGACAGGGGGCAAGCACAGATACGCAGTATTTT. Protein sequence: CASRGQGASTDTQYF.

The chain recombines TRBV9 with TRBJ1-2; no definite D call. Trimming took off 0 bases at V and 6 bases at J, with 9 bases between the two ends. Per germline, CDR1 SGDLS and CDR2 YYNGEE. The CDR3 has 13 amino acids. The CDR3 nucleotides are TGTGCCAGCAGCGTAGCTACCGGCAATGGCTACACCTTC. Its translation: CASSVATGNGYTF.

The V and J genes are TRBV7-9 and TRBJ1-4; D gene unclear. V was trimmed by 1 base and J by 7 bases, leaving 10 bases between them. CDR3 length: 14 amino acids. CDR1 and CDR2 from the germline V gene are SEHNR and FQNEAQ (reference sequence). This CDR3 reads CASSLGLGGEKLFF. The CDR3 coding sequence is TGTGCCAGCAGCTTAGGGTTAGGAGGTGAAAAACTGTTTTTT.

V usage is TRBV19 and J usage is TRBJ1-2, with TRBD1 as a possible D gene (6 bases). The germline V gene encodes CDR1 LNHDA and CDR2 SQIVND (reference sequence). This CDR3 has 13 amino acids. V dropped 5 bases and J dropped 8 bases, with 15 bases sitting between them. The CDR3 region has the DNA TGTGCCAGTAGTCCGTCGGGGGGCGCGGGCTACACCTTC. It translates to CASSPSGGAGYTF.

This chain uses TRBV7-9 with TRBJ2-5, with 7 nucleotides matching TRBD1. With V trimmed by 6 bases and J by 2 bases, 3 bases remained unmatched. CDR1 SEHNR and CDR2 FQNEAQ come from the germline V gene (reference sequence). This CDR3 has 13 residues. This CDR3 reads CASRLGQQETQYF. The CDR3 DNA follows: TGTGCCAGCAGGCTGGGACAGCAAGAGACCCAGTACTTC.

CDR3 loop: CASSFFLALGNQPQHF. The CDR3 coding sequence is TGTGCCAGCAGCTTCTTTCTAGCGCTCGGCAATCAGCCCCAGCATTTT. The J gene is TRBJ1-5, the V gene TRBV7-2; no clear D. This CDR3 contains 16 residues. Trimming shortened V by 3 bases and J by 2 bases, and 14 bases separated the two germline ends. Germline V gene data show CDR1 as SGHTA and CDR2 as FQGNSA.

In its sample, this clone was seen a few times. The gene calls are TRBV5-1 and TRBJ1-5; D is undetermined. V lost 2 bases and J lost 5, with 17 bases in between. The CDR3 runs 16 residues. Germline lookup yields CDR1 SGHRS and CDR2 YFSETQ. The CDR3 DNA reads as TGCGCCAGCAGCTTCGCAGGAACCTTAGACTATCAGCCCCAGCATTTT. Translating gives CASSFAGTLDYQPQHF. The entire variable domain, with the rest obtained from reference TRBV5-1 and TRBJ1-5, is as follows: KAGVTQTPRYLIKTRGQQVTLSCSPISGHRSVSWYQQTPGQGLQFLFEYFSETQRNKGNFPGRFSGRQFSNSRSEMNVSTLELGDSALYLCASSFAGTLDYQPQHFGDGTRLSIL.

This clone appeared a single time. The V call is TRBV20-1, the J call TRBJ2-3, with D unclear. Trimming left V 3 bases short and J 6 bases short, with 4 bases between. The CDR3 loop spans 10 amino acids. Per germline, CDR1 DFQATT and CDR2 SNEGSKA (reference sequence). CDR3 nucleotide sequence: TGCAGTGCTAGCGTTGATACGCAGTATTTT. Protein sequence: CSASVDTQYF.

The rearrangement links TRBV27 to TRBJ2-6, with D tentatively TRBD1 (7 bases). V dropped 5 bases and J dropped 0 bases, with 14 bases sitting between them. The length of the CDR3 is 17 residues. Germline CDR1 reads MNHEY; CDR2 reads SMNVEV (reference sequence). Here the CDR3 DNA reads TGTGCCAGCAGTCTGCGACAGGGAGGCTCTGGGGCCAACGTCCTGACTTTC. Protein: CASSLRQGGSGANVLTF.

This clone turned up a few times. This sequence joins TRBV5-1 and TRBJ1-1, with D possibly TRBD1 on 6 matching bases. Germline V gene data show CDR1 as SGHRS and CDR2 as YFSETQ. Trimming took off 6 bases at V and 5 bases at J, with 17 bases between the two ends. This CDR3 spans 14 amino acids. CDR3 protein: CASTLAPQGTEAFF. CDR3 nucleotide sequence: TGCGCCAGCACCCTGGCGCCCCAGGGGACTGAAGCTTTCTTT.

The rearrangement joins TRBV7-8 to TRBJ1-4; D is possibly TRBD1 (5 bases). The germline CDR1 and CDR2 sequences are SGHVS and FQNEAQ. Deletions cut 0 bases from V and 2 bases from J, with 10 bases between. The CDR3 totals 16 residues. CDR3 nucleotide sequence: TGTGCCAGCAGCTTAGCTGGTGCAGGGACTAATGAAAAACTGTTTTTT. Translated, it gives CASSLAGAGTNEKLFF.

The chain joins TRBV9 to TRBJ2-1, with 10 bases that match TRBD2. The CDR3 contains 16 residues. Germline loops: CDR1 SGDLS, CDR2 YYNGEE. Trimming at V came to 4 bases and at J to 6 bases, leaving 10 bases not matched to a gene. The CDR3, as DNA: TGTGCCAGCAGCAAAGAGGGAAAGCGGGGGGGCAATGAGCAGTTCTTC. It encodes CASSKEGKRGGNEQFF. Full variable domain (outside the CDR3, taken from reference TRBV9 and TRBJ2-1): DSGVTQTPKHLITATGQRVTLRCSPRSGDLSVYWYQQSLDQGLQFLIQYYNGEERAKGNILERFSAQQFPDLHSELNLSSLELGDSALYFCASSKEGKRGGNEQFFGPGTRLTVL.

This chain links TRBV6-5 with TRBJ1-1; 7 bases are shared with TRBD1. J gave up 1 base and V 10 bases, and 6 bases lay outside the gene matches. Germline loops: CDR1 MNHEY, CDR2 SVGAGI. The CDR3 spans 13 residues. CDR3 loop: CATQGQRNTEAFF. For the CDR3, the DNA is TGTGCCACCCAGGGACAGAGGAACACTGAAGCTTTCTTT.

This clone has a single count. The rearrangement uses TRBV5-5 and TRBJ2-7; 14 nucleotides align to TRBD2. Germline values: CDR1 SGHKS, CDR2 YYEKEE (reference sequence). The trim removed 3 bases at V and 2 bases at J, leaving 7 bases unmatched. The CDR3 is made up of 17 amino acids. CDR3 protein: CASSWGLAGAETYEQYF. CDR3 nucleotide sequence: TGTGCCAGCAGCTGGGGACTAGCGGGGGCCGAGACCTACGAGCAGTACTTC.

The V call is TRBV7-8, the J call TRBJ1-5; D not resolved. The CDR3 runs to 14 residues. V shed 4 bases and J shed 3 bases, with 10 bases lying between them. Germline CDR1 and CDR2: SGHVS and FQNEAQ. CDR3 DNA sequence: TGTGCCAGCAGCTCTGGGCAGGTCAATCAGCCCCAGCATTTT. The encoded protein is CASSSGQVNQPQHF.

This CDR3 reads CASSLPGRDPYWTQYF. CDR3 DNA: TGTGCCAGCAGCCTACCGGGGAGGGATCCTTATTGGACCCAGTACTTC. This sequence joins TRBV4-2 and TRBJ2-5; 7 nucleotides agree with TRBD2. The V segment lost 4 bases and the J segment 7 bases; nucleotides outside the gene matches: 15. This CDR3 has 16 residues. Germline V gene sequence: CDR1 LGHNA, CDR2 YNFKEQ.

In this sample, this clone turned up once. This chain uses TRBV19 with TRBJ1-1, with D possibly being TRBD1 (6 bases). V was cut by 5 bases and J by 5 bases, with 18 bases left in between. This CDR3 has 15 residues. Germline V gives CDR1 LNHDA, CDR2 SQIVND (reference sequence). DNA for the CDR3: TGTGCCAGTAGTGATAATCTACAGGGTAGAACTGAAGCTTTCTTT. Encoded protein: CASSDNLQGRTEAFF.